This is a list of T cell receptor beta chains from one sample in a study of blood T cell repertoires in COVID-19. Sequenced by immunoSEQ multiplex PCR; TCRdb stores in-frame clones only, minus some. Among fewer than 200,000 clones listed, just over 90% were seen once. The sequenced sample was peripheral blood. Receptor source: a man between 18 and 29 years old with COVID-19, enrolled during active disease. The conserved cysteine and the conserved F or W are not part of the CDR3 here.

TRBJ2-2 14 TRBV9 ASSAPGQGSTGELF
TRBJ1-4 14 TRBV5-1 ASSSDRGTNNEKLF
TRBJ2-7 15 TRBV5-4 ASSLGQVADSSYEQY
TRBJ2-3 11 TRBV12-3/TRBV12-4 ASTRDYPDTQY
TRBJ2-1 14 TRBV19 ASSIGSASSYNEQF
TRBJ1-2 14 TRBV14 ASSSSGADRPYGYT
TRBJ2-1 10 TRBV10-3 ATLDRNNEQF
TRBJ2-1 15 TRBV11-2 ASSVAGGHTGYNEQF
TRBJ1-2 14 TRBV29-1 SVEVVSPGQADGYT
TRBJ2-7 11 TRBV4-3 ASSQVRGYEQY
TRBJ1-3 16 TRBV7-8 ASNKDRLFPFSGNTIY
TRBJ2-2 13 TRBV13 ASSQVGTAGGELF
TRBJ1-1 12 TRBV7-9 ASSSRGFDTEAF
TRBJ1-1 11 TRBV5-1 ASSQGSNTEAF
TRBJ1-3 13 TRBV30 AWSVSGLTRDTIY
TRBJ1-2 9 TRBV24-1 ATSDQYGYT
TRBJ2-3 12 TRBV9 ASSQDFSTDTQY
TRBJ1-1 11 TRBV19 ASSISVVAEAF
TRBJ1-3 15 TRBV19 ASSPLIVSGGRNTIY
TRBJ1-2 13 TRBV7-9 ASSSTGHQFYGYT
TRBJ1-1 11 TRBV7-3 ASSVGPDTEAF
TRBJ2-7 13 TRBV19 ASSIEGQGPYEQY
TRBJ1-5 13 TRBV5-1 ASSRTGGLNQPQH
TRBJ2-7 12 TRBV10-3 AISLRDRGYEQY
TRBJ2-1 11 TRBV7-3 ASSQIAGNEQF
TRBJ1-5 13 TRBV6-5 ASSYSIYSNQPQH
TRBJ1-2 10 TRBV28 ATVEGSYGYT
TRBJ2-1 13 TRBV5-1 ASSWTSGKHNEQF
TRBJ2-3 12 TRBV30 AWSFVGGSDTQY
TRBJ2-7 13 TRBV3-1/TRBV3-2 ASSQERGGLYEQY
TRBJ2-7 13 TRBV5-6 ASSLEASGLYEQY
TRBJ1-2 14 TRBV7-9 ASSPPGPWLNYGYT
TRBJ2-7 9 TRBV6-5 ASHRGHEQY
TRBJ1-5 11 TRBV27 ASSFHDRQPQH
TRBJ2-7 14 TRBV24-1 ATSDPAGTGEYEQY